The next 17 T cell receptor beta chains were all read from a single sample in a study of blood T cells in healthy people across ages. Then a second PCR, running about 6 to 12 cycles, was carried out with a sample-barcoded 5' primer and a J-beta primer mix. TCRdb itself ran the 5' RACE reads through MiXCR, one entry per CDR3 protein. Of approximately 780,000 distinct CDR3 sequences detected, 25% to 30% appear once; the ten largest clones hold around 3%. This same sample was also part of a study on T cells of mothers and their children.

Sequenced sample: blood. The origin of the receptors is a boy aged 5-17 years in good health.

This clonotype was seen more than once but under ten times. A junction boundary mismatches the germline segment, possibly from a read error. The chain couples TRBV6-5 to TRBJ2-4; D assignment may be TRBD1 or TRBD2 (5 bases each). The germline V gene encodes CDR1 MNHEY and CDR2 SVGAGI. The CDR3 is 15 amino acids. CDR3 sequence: CANSYERGFKNIQYF. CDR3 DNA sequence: TGTGCCAACAGTTACGAGAGGGGATTCAAAAACATTCAGTACTTC.

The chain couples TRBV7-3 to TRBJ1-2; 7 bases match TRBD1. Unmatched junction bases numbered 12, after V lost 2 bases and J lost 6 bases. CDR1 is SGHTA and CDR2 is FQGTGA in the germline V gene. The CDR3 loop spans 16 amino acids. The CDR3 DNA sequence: TGTGCCAGCAGCTTACTCGGGACAGAAGGCCCCGATGGCTACACCTTC. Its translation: CASSLLGTEGPDGYTF.

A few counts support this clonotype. DNA of the CDR3: TGTGCCAGTACCATGACAGGGTACACTGAAGCTTTCTTT. Its protein is CASTMTGYTEAFF. This chain links TRBV19 with TRBJ1-1, with 7 positions matching TRBD1. This CDR3 contains 13 residues. Germline V lookup: CDR1 LNHDA, CDR2 SQIVND (reference sequence). The junction had 5 bases not matched to a gene; V was cut back by 7 bases and J by 3 bases.

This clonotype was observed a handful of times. CDR3 amino acids: CSATSGGGSREQYF. The CDR3 region has the DNA TGCAGTGCCACCTCTGGGGGGGGCTCTCGGGAGCAGTACTTC. The chain combines TRBV20-1 with TRBJ2-7; the D gene is possibly TRBD2 (7 bases). V lost 6 bases and J 7 bases, leaving 22 bases between the germline ends. Per germline, CDR1 DFQATT and CDR2 SNEGSKA (reference sequence). This CDR3 is 14 amino acids long.

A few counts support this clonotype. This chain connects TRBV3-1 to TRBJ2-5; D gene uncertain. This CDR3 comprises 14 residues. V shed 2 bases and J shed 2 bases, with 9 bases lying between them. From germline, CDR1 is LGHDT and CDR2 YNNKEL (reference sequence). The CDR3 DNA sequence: TGTGCCAGCAGCCAATCGGGCAGGCAAGAGACCCAGTACTTC. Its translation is CASSQSGRQETQYF.

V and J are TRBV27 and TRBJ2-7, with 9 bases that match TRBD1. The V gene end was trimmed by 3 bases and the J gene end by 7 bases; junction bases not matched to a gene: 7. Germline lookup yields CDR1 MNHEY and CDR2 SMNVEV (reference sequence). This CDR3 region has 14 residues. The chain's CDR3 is CASSFLQGAREQYF. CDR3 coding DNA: TGTGCCAGCAGTTTTTTACAGGGGGCGCGGGAGCAGTACTTC.

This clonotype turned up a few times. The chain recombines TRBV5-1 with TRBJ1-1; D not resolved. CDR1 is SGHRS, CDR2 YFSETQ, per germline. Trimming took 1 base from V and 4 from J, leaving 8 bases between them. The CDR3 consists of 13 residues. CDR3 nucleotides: TGCGCCAGCAGCTTGCAATGGGGCACTGAAGCTTTCTTT. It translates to CASSLQWGTEAFF.

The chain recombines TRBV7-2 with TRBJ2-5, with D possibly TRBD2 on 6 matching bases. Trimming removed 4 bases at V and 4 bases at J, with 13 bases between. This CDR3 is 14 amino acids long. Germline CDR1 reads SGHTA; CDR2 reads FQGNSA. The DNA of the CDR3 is TGTGCCAGCAGCTGGGACGGGAGTCCAGAGACCCAGTACTTC. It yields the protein CASSWDGSPETQYF.

CDR3 in amino acids: CASSLWQGGYTF. CDR3 nucleotide sequence: TGTGCCAGCAGCTTGTGGCAGGGCGGCTACACCTTC. The genes are TRBV5-6 and TRBJ1-2; tentatively, D is TRBD1 (5 bases). The germline CDR1 and CDR2 sequences are SGHDT and YYEEEE. The germline V and J ends were trimmed by 1 base and 8 bases, with 9 bases remaining between them. This CDR3 is built from 12 residues.

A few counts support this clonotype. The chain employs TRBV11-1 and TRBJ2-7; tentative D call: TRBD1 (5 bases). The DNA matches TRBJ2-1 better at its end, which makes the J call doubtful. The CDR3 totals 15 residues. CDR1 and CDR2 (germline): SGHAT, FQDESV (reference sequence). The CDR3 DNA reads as TGTGCCAGCAGCTTTATGAGACAGCCGAACAATGAGCAGTTCTTC. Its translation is CASSFMRQPNNEQFF.

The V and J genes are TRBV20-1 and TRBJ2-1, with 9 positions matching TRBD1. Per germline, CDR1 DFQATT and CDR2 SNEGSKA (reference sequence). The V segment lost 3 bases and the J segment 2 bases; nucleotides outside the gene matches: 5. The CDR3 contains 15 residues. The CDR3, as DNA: TGCAGTGCTAGGGGGACAGGGAGGACCTACAATGAGCAGTTCTTC. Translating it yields CSARGTGRTYNEQFF.

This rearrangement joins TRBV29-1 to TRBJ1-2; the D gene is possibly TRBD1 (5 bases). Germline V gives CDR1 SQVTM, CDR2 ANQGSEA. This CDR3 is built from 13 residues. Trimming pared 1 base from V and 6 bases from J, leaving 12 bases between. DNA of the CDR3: TGCAGCGTTGAAGGTTCGGGGGGGGATGGCTACACCTTC. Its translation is CSVEGSGGDGYTF.

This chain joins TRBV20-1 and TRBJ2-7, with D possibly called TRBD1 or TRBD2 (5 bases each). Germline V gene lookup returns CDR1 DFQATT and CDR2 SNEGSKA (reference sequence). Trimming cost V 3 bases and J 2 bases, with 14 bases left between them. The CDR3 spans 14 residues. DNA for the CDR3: TGCAGTGCTAGTAGCCGGGACGGGACCTACGAGCAGTACTTC. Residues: CSASSRDGTYEQYF.

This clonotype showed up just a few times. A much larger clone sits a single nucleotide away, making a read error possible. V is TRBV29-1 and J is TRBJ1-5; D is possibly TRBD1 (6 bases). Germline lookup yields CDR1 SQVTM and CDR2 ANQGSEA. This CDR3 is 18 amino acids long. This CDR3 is CSVKEGTNVTDSNQPQHF. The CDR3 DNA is TGCAGCGTTAAAGAGGGGACAAATGTGACGGATAGCAATCAGCCCCAGCATTTT.

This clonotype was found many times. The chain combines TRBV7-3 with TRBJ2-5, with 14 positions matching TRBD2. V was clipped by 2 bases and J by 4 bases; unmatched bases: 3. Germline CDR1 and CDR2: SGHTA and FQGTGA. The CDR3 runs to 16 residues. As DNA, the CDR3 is TGTGCCAGCAGCTTAGCGGGGACTAGCGGGGGAGAGACCCAGTACTTC. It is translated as CASSLAGTSGGETQYF.

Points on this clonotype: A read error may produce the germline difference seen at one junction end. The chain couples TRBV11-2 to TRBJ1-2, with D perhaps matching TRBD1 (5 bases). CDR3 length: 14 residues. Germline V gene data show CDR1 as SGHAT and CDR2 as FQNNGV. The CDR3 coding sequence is TGTGCCAGCAGTGCGGGACCCCGCAGATATGGCTACGCCTTC. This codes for CASSAGPRRYGYAF.

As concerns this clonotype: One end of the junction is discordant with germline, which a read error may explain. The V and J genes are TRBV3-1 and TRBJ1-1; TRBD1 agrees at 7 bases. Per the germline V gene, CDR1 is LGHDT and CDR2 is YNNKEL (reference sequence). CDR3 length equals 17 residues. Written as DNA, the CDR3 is TGTGCCAGCAGCCAAGGAGGTAGGAGGGGGCGGAGGACTGAATCTTTCTTT. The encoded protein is CASSQGGRRGRRTESFF.